This T cell receptor beta chain emerged from a study of technical replicates of blood from a few donors. In germline, CDR1 is SGHDN, CDR2 FVKESK. V trimming: 2 bases; J trimming: 9 bases; junction bases outside the gene matches: 8. The CDR3 consists of 14 residues. Data came from immunoSEQ multiplex PCR; TCRdb stores just in-frame clones and leaves some out. The sample has tens of thousands of clones, about nine tenths seen once. V gene TRBV14 combines with J gene TRBJ1-1; 8 bases are shared with TRBD1. The source material was T cells isolated from PBMCs. The sequence was collected from a human donor in good health. This CDR3 reads CASSQMGTGGKAFF. In nucleotides, the CDR3 is TGTGCCAGCAGCCAAATGGGGACAGGAGGTAAAGCTTTCTTT.